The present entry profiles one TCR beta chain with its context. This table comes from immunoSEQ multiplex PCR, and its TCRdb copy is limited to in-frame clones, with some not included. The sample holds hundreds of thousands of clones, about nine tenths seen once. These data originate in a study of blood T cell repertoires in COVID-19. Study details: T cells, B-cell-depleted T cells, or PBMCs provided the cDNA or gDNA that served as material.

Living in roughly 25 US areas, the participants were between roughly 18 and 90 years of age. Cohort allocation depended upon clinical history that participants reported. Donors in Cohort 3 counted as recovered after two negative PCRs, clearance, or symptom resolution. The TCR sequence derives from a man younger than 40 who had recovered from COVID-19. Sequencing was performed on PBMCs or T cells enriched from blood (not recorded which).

The CDR3 here is CASSLAWGGDSGNTIYF. As DNA, the CDR3 is TGTGCCAGCAGCTTAGCGTGGGGGGGAGACTCTGGAAACACCATATATTTT. The chain employs TRBV7-2 and TRBJ1-3; D may be TRBD1 (5 bases). The CDR3 is 17 residues long. The V gene's germline CDR1 is SGHTA and CDR2 FQGNSA. Trimming removed 0 bases at V and 0 bases at J, with 12 bases between.